Below, 25 T cell receptor beta chains from the same sample are listed, as sequenced in a study of blood T cells in healthy people across ages. A second roughly 7 to 11 cycle PCR used barcoded and J-beta primers. TCRdb itself ran the 5' RACE reads through MiXCR, one entry per CDR3 protein. In the table there are about 780,000 distinct CDR3 sequences, about 26% of which are singletons. These data were also filed under a second study, of T cells of mothers and their children.

Specimen: blood. Every receptor here comes from a boy under 18 in good health.

This clonotype was counted a few times. This chain links TRBV12-3 or TRBV12-4 with TRBJ2-6; no firm D call. Trimming left V 7 bases short and J 0 bases short, with 10 bases between. The CDR3 contains 15 residues. The CDR3 loop reads CASMNVVSGANVLTF. The DNA for the CDR3 is TGTGCCAGCATGAACGTGGTCTCTGGGGCCAACGTCCTGACTTTC.

This clonotype was found a few times. This chain uses TRBV4-1 with TRBJ1-4; D may be TRBD1 (5 bases). The germline gives CDR1 MGHRA, CDR2 YSYEKL. The V end was cut by 3 bases, the J end by 8 bases, with 19 bases between. The CDR3 has 16 amino acids. The CDR3 DNA sequence: TGCGCCAGCAGCCAGGTTATAGACAGAAAGGGAGAAAAACTGTTTTTT. Protein: CASSQVIDRKGEKLFF.

The chain has TRBV12-3 or TRBV12-4 and TRBJ1-2, with a possible D match to TRBD1 (5 bases). The CDR3 has 13 residues. V gave up 4 bases and J gave up 6 bases, with 12 bases separating them. The CDR3 sequence is CASSSDSSHGYTF. Written as DNA, the CDR3 is TGTGCCAGCAGTTCCGACAGTAGCCATGGCTACACCTTC.

The chain has TRBV20-1 and TRBJ1-1; D perhaps matches TRBD1 (6 bases). The CDR3 spans 14 residues. Trimming removed 4 bases from V and 5 bases from J, with 17 bases in between. CDR1 and CDR2 from the germline V gene are DFQATT and SNEGSKA (reference sequence). This CDR3 reads CSATRRGARTEAFF. DNA for the CDR3: TGCAGTGCTACCAGGAGGGGGGCGCGAACTGAAGCTTTCTTT.

The V and J genes are TRBV20-1 and TRBJ2-7; 10 positions agree with TRBD2. CDR1 is DFQATT, CDR2 SNEGSKA, per germline (reference sequence). This CDR3 comprises 15 residues. V was clipped by 7 bases and J by 5 bases; unmatched bases: 14. Written as DNA, the CDR3 is TGCAGTGTCCCTAGTGGGGCTAGCGGGAGTAACGAGCAGTACTTC. Translated: CSVPSGASGSNEQYF.

This clonotype occurred a few times. The chain employs TRBV6-5 and TRBJ1-2; 10 bases line up with TRBD1. Germline CDR1 is MNHEY and CDR2 is SVGAGI. The CDR3 covers 15 residues. J lost 7 bases, V lost 0 bases, and 5 bases had no gene match. The CDR3 DNA follows: TGTGCCAGCAGTTACTCGTGGACAGGGGGAAGTGGCTACACCTTC. It specifies CASSYSWTGGSGYTF.

This sequence joins TRBV20-1 and TRBJ2-5; D possibly corresponds to TRBD1 (6 bases). The J call may be in error: the DNA end matches TRBJ2-7 better. Germline V gene data show CDR1 as DFQATT and CDR2 as SNEGSKA (reference sequence). The CDR3 covers 15 residues. CDR3 sequence reads: CSAFPDRRSSYEQYF. CDR3 coding DNA: TGCAGTGCTTTCCCTGACAGGCGAAGCTCCTACGAGCAGTACTTC.

This clonotype was found a few times. The V call is TRBV7-9, the J call TRBJ1-2; 9 positions agree with TRBD1. This CDR3 has 13 residues. V shed 5 bases, J shed 8 bases, and the junction held 6 bases outside the gene matches. The germline V gene encodes CDR1 SEHNR and CDR2 FQNEAQ (reference sequence). The CDR3 spells CASSRTGVDGYTF. DNA for the CDR3: TGTGCCAGCAGCCGGACAGGGGTGGACGGCTACACCTTC.

This rearrangement joins TRBV5-1 to TRBJ2-3; TRBD2 aligns across 9 bases. V shed 0 bases, J shed 5 bases, and the junction held 22 bases outside the gene matches. CDR3 size: 21 residues. Germline CDR1 SGHRS, CDR2 YFSETQ. DNA for the CDR3: TGCGCCAGCAGCTTGGCCGAGGGGAGGCTAGCGGGGACGTCGGAGGAAGATACGCAGTATTTT. Translated: CASSLAEGRLAGTSEEDTQYF.

The chain recombines TRBV3-1 with TRBJ2-4; D unresolved. Germline CDR1 and CDR2: LGHDT and YNNKEL (reference sequence). The CDR3 loop spans 11 amino acids. The V and J ends lost 0 bases and 7 bases respectively, with 1 base between them. The CDR3 region is CASSQDNIQYF. The CDR3 DNA is TGTGCCAGCAGCCAAGACAACATTCAGTACTTC.

This clonotype was picked up a small number of times. This chain connects TRBV7-9 to TRBJ2-5; possibly TRBD1 or TRBD2 for D (5 bases each). Germline V CDR1 and CDR2: SEHNR, FQNEAQ (reference sequence). The V gene lost 5 bases and the J gene lost 5 bases, with 18 bases spanning the gap. The CDR3 is 15 residues long. CDR3 bases: TGTGCCAGCAGCCCAAGTCGCAGGGACGGGGAGACCCAGTACTTC. It codes for CASSPSRRDGETQYF.

V and J are TRBV28 and TRBJ2-4; the D call may be TRBD1 or TRBD2 (6 bases each). CDR1 and CDR2 from the germline V gene are MDHEN and SYDVKM. The length of the CDR3 is 17 residues. V shed 1 base and J shed 3 bases, with 16 bases lying between them. The DNA of the CDR3 is TGTGCCAGCAGTTTATTTTGGGGGGCAGAAGACAAAAACATTCAGTACTTC. Its protein is CASSLFWGAEDKNIQYF. Supplemented by reference TRBV28 and TRBJ2-4, the full variable domain reads DVKVTQSSRYLVKRTGEKVFLECVQDMDHENMFWYRQDPGLGLRLIYFSYDVKMKEKGDIPEGYSVSREKKERFSLILESASTNQTSMYLCASSLFWGAEDKNIQYFGAGTRLSVL.

The chain joins TRBV6-5 to TRBJ1-2, with D maybe TRBD1 (5 bases). Looked up from germline, CDR1 is MNHEY and CDR2 is SVGAGI. CDR3 length: 12 residues. V was trimmed by 4 bases and J by 8 bases, leaving 11 bases between them. The CDR3 DNA is TGTGCCAGCAGTTCCCAGGGAAGGGGCTACACCTTC. This translates into CASSSQGRGYTF.

This clonotype was counted only a few times. The chain links TRBV20-1 to TRBJ1-2; the D is unclear. The CDR3 is 13 residues long. Germline V gene lookup returns CDR1 DFQATT and CDR2 SNEGSKA (reference sequence). Trimming removed 3 bases from V and 2 bases from J, with 10 bases in between. The CDR3 DNA is TGCAGTGCTAGTGAGGGAGGCAACTATGGCTACACCTTC. Its protein product is CSASEGGNYGYTF.

This clonotype showed up many times. V gene TRBV20-1 combines with J gene TRBJ2-3, with 7 bases that match TRBD2. Germline V gene lookup returns CDR1 DFQATT and CDR2 SNEGSKA (reference sequence). The junction had 12 bases not matched to a gene; V was cut back by 6 bases and J by 3 bases. CDR3 size: 15 residues. CDR3 DNA: TGCAGTGCCCCCAAGACTAGCACCAAGACAGATACGCAGTATTTT. This encodes CSAPKTSTKTDTQYF.

The gene calls are TRBV7-6 and TRBJ2-4; the match to TRBD1 covers 8 bases. Germline CDR1 is SGHVS and CDR2 is FNYEAQ. V trimming: 9 bases; J trimming: 8 bases; junction bases outside the gene matches: 15. The length of the CDR3 is 15 residues. The CDR3 DNA reads TGTGCCAGTAGTTCCGGACAGGGATTTGCGGACATTCAGTACTTC. Its protein is CASSSGQGFADIQYF.

This clonotype was observed a handful of times. This rearrangement joins TRBV2 to TRBJ2-3, with TRBD2 matching 8 bases. V dropped 7 bases and J dropped 2; count of bases not matched to a gene: 8. The CDR3 loop spans 15 amino acids. Germline V lookup: CDR1 SNHLY, CDR2 FYNNEI. The CDR3 region has the DNA TGTGCCAGCACGGGTCGGGGGGGGACCACAGATACGCAGTATTTT. This sequence encodes CASTGRGGTTDTQYF.

The rearrangement joins TRBV5-1 to TRBJ2-5; D not certain. The DNA matches TRBJ2-1 better at its end, which makes the J call doubtful. This CDR3 contains 11 residues. Germline CDR1 is SGHRS and CDR2 is YFSETQ. CDR3 sequence: CASSLLREQFF. CDR3 DNA: TGCGCCAGCAGCCTTCTCAGGGAGCAGTTCTTC.

The chain couples TRBV4-1 to TRBJ2-5; D not certain. Germline V gives CDR1 MGHRA, CDR2 YSYEKL. V was pared by 0 bases and J by 1 base, with 6 bases between. The CDR3 spans 14 residues. As DNA, the CDR3 is TGCGCCAGCAGCCAAGAGGACCGCCAAGAGACCCAGTACTTC. It codes for CASSQEDRQETQYF.

The chain links TRBV12-3 or TRBV12-4 to TRBJ2-7, with D uncertain. The CDR3 is 12 amino acids. V was cut by 6 bases and J by 7 bases, with 13 bases left in between. DNA of the CDR3: TGTGCCAGCAGGGCCCCCCCTAGGGAGCAGTACTTC. It translates to CASRAPPREQYF.

This clonotype has ten or more counts. This sequence joins TRBV5-1 and TRBJ2-2; no clear D gene. Trimming removed 2 bases from V and 6 bases from J, with 5 bases in between. The CDR3 is 12 amino acids. CDR1 is SGHRS, CDR2 YFSETQ, per germline. The CDR3 bases are TGCGCCAGCAGCTTTTCATCCGGGGAGCTGTTTTTT. It codes for CASSFSSGELFF.

V usage is TRBV9 and J usage is TRBJ2-1; D might be TRBD2 (6 bases). This CDR3 comprises 15 residues. Trimming stripped 4 bases from V and 2 bases from J, with 13 bases between. In germline, CDR1 is SGDLS, CDR2 YYNGEE. The CDR3 loop reads CASSPGTSPYNEQFF. CDR3 DNA: TGTGCCAGCAGCCCCGGGACTTCACCCTACAATGAGCAGTTCTTC.

V and J are TRBV12-3 or TRBV12-4 and TRBJ1-3; 12 nucleotides agree with TRBD1. The CDR3 runs to 18 residues. With 6 bases clipped from V and 1 base from J, the junction kept 10 bases outside the gene matches. CDR3 protein: CASRSPPGQGASGNTIYF. The CDR3 nucleotides read TGTGCCAGCAGAAGTCCCCCGGGACAGGGGGCTTCTGGAAACACCATATATTTT.

The V call is TRBV27, the J call TRBJ1-2; D is uncertain. V was pared by 8 bases and J by 6 bases, with 19 bases between. From germline, CDR1 is MNHEY and CDR2 SMNVEV (reference sequence). The length of the CDR3 is 14 residues. The CDR3: CASASGRGGNGYTF. The CDR3 DNA sequence: TGTGCCAGCGCTTCTGGGCGGGGAGGAAATGGCTACACCTTC.

The chain is built from TRBV10-3 and TRBJ2-6; D call uncertain. Trimming removed 4 bases from V and 2 bases from J, with 6 bases in between. The germline CDR1 and CDR2 sequences are ENHRY and SYGVKD. CDR3 length: 14 amino acids. For the CDR3, the DNA is TGTGCCATCAGTGGCAGCGCTGGGGCCAACGTCCTGACTTTC. Its protein product is CAISGSAGANVLTF.